Listed here are 25 T cell receptor beta chains from one sample, sequenced in a study of blood T cell repertoires in COVID-19. Sequencing was performed with immunoSEQ multiplex PCR; in TCRdb, only in-frame clones are kept and a portion is missing. The sample has approximately 200,000 clones, about 93% seen once. The sequencing sample was made of peripheral blood. These receptors were taken from a man aged 25-40 years with COVID-19, enrolled during active disease.

The J gene is TRBJ2-7, the V gene TRBV4-2; 8 bases are shared with TRBD2. CDR1 is LGHNA, CDR2 YNFKEQ, per germline. This CDR3 is 15 amino acids long. V lost 0 bases to trimming and J lost 4 bases; unmatched junction nucleotides: 5. The CDR3 DNA is TGTGCCAGCAGCCAAGAAAGGCTAGCGGGTTACGAGCAGTACTTC. Translation: CASSQERLAGYEQYF.

The chain is built from TRBV3-1 (or the pseudogene TRBV3-2) and TRBJ1-6, with TRBD1 as a possible D gene (5 bases). V was clipped by 3 bases and J by 10 bases, with 10 bases between them. This CDR3 has 13 residues. Germline loops: CDR1 LGHDT, CDR2 YNNKEL (reference sequence). The CDR3 protein is CASSQGRASPLHF. CDR3 DNA: TGTGCCAGCAGCCAGGGCAGGGCGTCACCCCTCCACTTT.

The chain recombines TRBV4-2 with TRBJ2-3; a possible D gene is TRBD2 (6 bases). CDR3 length equals 16 residues. V gave up 0 bases and J gave up 1 base, with 11 bases separating them. Germline V gene lookup returns CDR1 LGHNA and CDR2 YNFKEQ. The CDR3 coding sequence is TGTGCCAGCAGCCAAGATCTCAAGCGGGGCACAGATACGCAGTATTTT. It is translated as CASSQDLKRGTDTQYF.

V and J are TRBV5-1 and TRBJ1-2; 11 positions agree with TRBD1. V shed 3 bases and J 6 bases; nucleotides not matched to a gene: 4. Germline lookup yields CDR1 SGHRS and CDR2 YFSETQ. This CDR3 region has 14 residues. The CDR3 nucleotides are TGCGCCAGCAGCTCAGGACAGGGGGCGGATGGCTACACCTTC. Residues: CASSSGQGADGYTF.

The chain employs TRBV19 and TRBJ1-2; no clear D. Germline loops: CDR1 LNHDA, CDR2 SQIVND (reference sequence). This CDR3 region has 14 residues. V shed 7 bases and J shed 0 bases, with 12 bases lying between them. CDR3 residues: CASKRTGSNYGYTF. As DNA, the CDR3 is TGTGCCAGTAAACGGACGGGATCTAACTATGGCTACACCTTC. Variable domain in full (rest from reference TRBV19 and TRBJ1-2): DGGITQSPKYLFRKEGQNVTLSCEQNLNHDAMYWYRQDPGQGLRLIYYSQIVNDFQKGDIAEGYSVSREKKESFPLTVTSAQKNPTAFYLCASKRTGSNYGYTFGSGTRLTVV.

On this clone: At one end the junction does not follow the germline gene, possibly because of a read error. This chain connects TRBV20-1 to TRBJ1-3; no reliable D call. The CDR3 is made up of 11 amino acids. CDR1 and CDR2 (germline): DFQATT, SNEGSKA (reference sequence). The CDR3 is CSAKAGNTIYF. CDR3 DNA: TGCAGTGCTAAAGCTGGTAACACCATATATTTT.

The V and J genes are TRBV24-1 and TRBJ2-5, with a tentative D call TRBD1 (6 bases). V dropped 3 bases and J dropped 4 bases, with 14 bases sitting between them. This CDR3 is 15 amino acids long. Germline V lookup: CDR1 KGHDR, CDR2 SFDVKD. CDR3 region: CATSDARDIVETQYF. The CDR3 DNA sequence: TGTGCCACCAGTGATGCCCGGGACATAGTAGAGACCCAGTACTTC.

For this clone: Likely a read error: the CDR3 ends without its conserved phenylalanine or tryptophan. It is unclear where the CDR3 begins or ends on the DNA, so no DNA is shown, and the CDR3 is as TCRdb lists it. CDR3 sequence reads: CASSLTATTV. The chain couples TRBV7-3 to TRBJ1-4; whether TRBD1, the table's D call, matches the DNA was not checked. CDR1 and CDR2 (germline): SGHTA, FQGTGA. The CDR3 is 10 residues long, counting both termini.

V is TRBV4-1 and J is TRBJ1-1, with D possibly matching TRBD1 (5 bases). Germline V gene data show CDR1 as MGHRA and CDR2 as YSYEKL. The CDR3 is 15 amino acids. Trimming pared 1 base from V and 3 bases from J, leaving 12 bases between. CDR3 coding DNA: TGCGCCAGCAGCCAAGTGGGGGGTCGCGACACTGAAGCTTTCTTT. Its translation is CASSQVGGRDTEAFF.

The J gene is TRBJ2-5, the V gene TRBV5-1, with 8 bases matching TRBD1. Losses at the gene ends were 4 bases for V and 3 bases for J; bases not matched to a gene: 5. CDR3 length equals 14 residues. Germline assignment: CDR1 SGHRS and CDR2 YFSETQ. The CDR3 region has the DNA TGCGCCAGCAGCACCCAGGGGGCTGAAGAGACCCAGTACTTC. It specifies CASSTQGAEETQYF. The variable domain in full, completed from reference TRBV5-1 and TRBJ2-5, reads KAGVTQTPRYLIKTRGQQVTLSCSPISGHRSVSWYQQTPGQGLQFLFEYFSETQRNKGNFPGRFSGRQFSNSRSEMNVSTLELGDSALYLCASSTQGAEETQYFGPGTRLLVL.

The chain combines TRBV7-6 with TRBJ1-3; 7 nucleotides align to TRBD1. The CDR3 spans 17 residues. Losses at the gene ends were 5 bases for V and 1 base for J; bases not matched to a gene: 11. Germline V lookup: CDR1 SGHVS, CDR2 FNYEAQ. CDR3 bases: TGTGCCAGCAGCGCCGCTTACAGGGGAGGATCTGGAAACACCATATATTTT. This encodes CASSAAYRGGSGNTIYF. The variable domain in full, completed from reference TRBV7-6 and TRBJ1-3, reads GAGVSQSPRYKVTKRGQDVALRCDPISGHVSLYWYRQALGQGPEFLTYFNYEAQQDKSGLPNDRFSAERPEGSISTLTIQRTEQRDSAMYRCASSAAYRGGSGNTIYFGEGSWLTVV.

This clone was found once. This sequence joins TRBV2 and TRBJ1-5; 7 bases map to TRBD1. Germline V lookup: CDR1 SNHLY, CDR2 FYNNEI. The CDR3 is 14 amino acids. Unmatched junction bases numbered 7, after V lost 4 bases and J lost 7 bases. The DNA for the CDR3 is TGTGCCAGCAGTGCAGGGGGAAGTTGGCAGCCCCAGCATTTT. Its protein is CASSAGGSWQPQHF.

The gene calls are TRBV5-1 and TRBJ2-3; 12 bases fit TRBD2. Unmatched junction bases numbered 5, after V lost 3 bases and J lost 3 bases. The germline CDR1 and CDR2 sequences are SGHRS and YFSETQ. This CDR3 has 16 amino acids. This CDR3 reads CASSSALAGGTDTQYF. Written as DNA, the CDR3 is TGCGCCAGCAGCTCCGCCCTAGCGGGGGGGACAGATACGCAGTATTTT. Drawing the rest from reference TRBV5-1 and TRBJ2-3, the complete variable domain is KAGVTQTPRYLIKTRGQQVTLSCSPISGHRSVSWYQQTPGQGLQFLFEYFSETQRNKGNFPGRFSGRQFSNSRSEMNVSTLELGDSALYLCASSSALAGGTDTQYFGPGTRLTVL.

The V gene is TRBV10-1, the J gene TRBJ2-1, with a possible D match to TRBD2 (6 bases). Trimming took 3 bases from V and 0 from J, leaving 9 bases between them. Germline CDR1 is WNHNN and CDR2 is SYGVQD (reference sequence). The CDR3 is made up of 15 amino acids. The CDR3 protein is CASSDSGFSYNEQFF. The CDR3 region has the DNA TGCGCCAGCAGTGACAGCGGGTTCTCCTACAATGAGCAGTTCTTC.

This clone showed up just a few times. The V gene is TRBV5-4, the J gene TRBJ2-1; 9 nucleotides match TRBD2. The CDR3 loop spans 18 amino acids. Unmatched junction bases numbered 13, after V lost 6 bases and J lost 0 bases. Germline V gene lookup returns CDR1 SGHNT and CDR2 YYREEE (reference sequence). The CDR3 sequence is CASTPGRGGLSSYNEQFF. The CDR3 nucleotides read TGTGCCAGCACCCCAGGGCGGGGGGGCCTAAGCTCCTACAATGAGCAGTTCTTC.

This clone appeared once. V and J are TRBV21-1 and TRBJ1-2; TRBD1 is taken as the D call from the table, unchecked against the DNA. TRBV21-1 is a listed pseudogene. The CDR3 runs 16 residues. CDR3 coding DNA: TGTGCCAGCAGCAAAGATAACAGGGGGCGATGCTATGGCTACACCTTC. Translated, it gives CASSKDNRGRCYGYTF.

This chain uses TRBV11-3 with TRBJ2-7; 9 bases agree with TRBD1. The CDR3 runs 16 residues. The V gene's germline CDR1 is SGHNT and CDR2 YENEEA. Trimming at V came to 6 bases and at J to 3 bases, leaving 12 bases not matched to a gene. Here the CDR3 DNA reads TGTGCCAGCAGTCTGGGGGGGGACAGGGATCTCTACGAGCAGTACTTC. As protein: CASSLGGDRDLYEQYF.

The V call is TRBV2, the J call TRBJ1-2; possibly TRBD1 for D (6 bases). The CDR3 totals 15 residues. Trimming left V 3 bases short and J 2 bases short, with 13 bases between. CDR1 SNHLY and CDR2 FYNNEI come from the germline V gene. DNA of the CDR3: TGTGCCAGCAGTGAGGGAAGGACAGCGAACTATGGCTACACCTTC. Translated, it gives CASSEGRTANYGYTF. The full variable domain, its missing parts supplied by reference TRBV2 and TRBJ1-2, is EPEVTQTPSHQVTQMGQEVILRCVPISNHLYFYWYRQILGQKVEFLVSFYNNEISEKSEIFDDQFSVERPDGSNFTLKIRSTKLEDSAMYFCASSEGRTANYGYTFGSGTRLTVV.

The chain employs TRBV10-3 and TRBJ2-1; 7 nucleotides agree with TRBD1. Trimming removed 6 bases from V and 7 bases from J; junction bases left unmatched: 30. The germline V gene encodes CDR1 ENHRY and CDR2 SYGVKD. The CDR3 is 21 amino acids. CDR3 sequence reads: CAIRPNRGYTYNTSRSNEQFF. In DNA, the CDR3 is TGTGCCATCAGGCCGAACAGGGGATACACCTACAATACAAGCCGGAGTAATGAGCAGTTCTTC.

J is TRBJ1-6 and V is TRBV21-1. TRBV21-1 is tagged as a pseudogene. This CDR3 contains 18 residues. CDR3 amino acids: CASSNVTDWSSYNSPLHF. The CDR3 DNA reads TGTGCCAGCAGCAATGTTACCGACTGGAGCTCCTATAATTCACCCCTCCACTTT.

The V gene is TRBV5-5, the J gene TRBJ1-5, with 8 bases aligning to TRBD1. CDR3 length: 14 amino acids. Trimming cost V 2 bases and J 5 bases; bases outside gene matches: 3. CDR1 and CDR2 (germline): SGHKS, YYEKEE (reference sequence). The CDR3 region has the DNA TGTGCCAGCAGCTTAGCGGGACAGGATCAGCCCCAGCATTTT. Translated, it gives CASSLAGQDQPQHF.

J is TRBJ2-6 and V is TRBV3-1 (or the pseudogene TRBV3-2), with TRBD1 identical over 7 bases. The germline V gene has CDR1 LGHDT and CDR2 YNNKEL (reference sequence). CDR3 length equals 16 residues. With 4 bases clipped from V and 0 bases from J, the junction kept 3 bases outside the gene matches. The CDR3 DNA reads TGTGCCAGCAGCCGGGGGACAGCCTCTGGGGCCAACGTCCTGACTTTC. Translation gives CASSRGTASGANVLTF.

This clone showed up just a few times. The genes are TRBV19 and TRBJ1-3; maybe TRBD1 (5 bases). The germline CDR1 and CDR2 sequences are LNHDA and SQIVND (reference sequence). The CDR3 has 16 residues. Between the trimmed V and J ends, which lost 4 bases and 0 bases, there was a span of 13 bases. The CDR3 region is CASSTRQRSSGNTIYF. CDR3 sequence (DNA): TGTGCCAGTAGTACGCGACAGAGATCCTCTGGAAACACCATATATTTT.

This chain links TRBV6-6 with TRBJ2-3, with a possible D match to TRBD2 (6 bases). This CDR3 contains 13 residues. Trimming cost V 4 bases and J 2 bases, with 7 bases left between them. CDR1 and CDR2 from the germline V gene are MNHNY and SVGAGI (reference sequence). The CDR3 sequence: CASSWTTTDTQYF. The CDR3 nucleotides are TGTGCCAGCAGTTGGACTACCACAGATACGCAGTATTTT.

This chain connects TRBV7-3 to TRBJ1-1; TRBD1 aligns across 7 bases. The CDR3 consists of 14 residues. Germline trimming cut 5 bases from V and 3 bases from J; bases unmatched to any gene: 6. CDR1 is SGHTA and CDR2 is FQGTGA in the germline V gene. CDR3 bases: TGTGCCAGCAGCCGGACAGGAATGGACACTGAAGCTTTCTTT. This gives the protein CASSRTGMDTEAFF.